The clone carrying this TCR beta chain was seen at least ten times. Its antigen is not known. Four subsets defined by CD45RA and CD27 were sorted after CD3, CD4, CD8 and live/dead staining. The sample originates from a study of naive and memory T cell subsets. Study results and limitations: Naive repertoires, especially CD8, held a few larger clonotypes, possibly memory cells re-expressing CD45RA.

Both TRBC1 and TRBC2 were covered by a beta constant-region primer of two equimolar oligonucleotides. Nested alpha and beta constant-region primers with the SP2 primer drove four PCR rounds on ligated cDNA. TCRdb itself ran the UMI-ligation and nested PCR reads through MiXCR, one entry per CDR3 protein. The table lists under 150,000 distinct CDR3 sequences, approximately 18% of them singletons. This CDR3 spans 16 amino acids. Germline V gives CDR1 MNHNS, CDR2 SASEGT. V dropped 1 base and J dropped 3; count of bases not matched to a gene: 4. Sequencing was performed on naive CD8+ T cells from blood. This rearrangement joins TRBV6-1 to TRBJ2-5, with 11 positions matching TRBD2. The clonotype was recovered from a human donor in good health. In nucleotides, the CDR3 is TGTGCCAGCAGTGAAGAGAGACTAGCGGGAAAAGAGACCCAGTACTTC. It is translated as CASSEERLAGKETQYF.